The clone carrying this T cell receptor beta chain appeared a few times. Its antigen is undetermined. The record originates from a study of T cell repertoires in cytomegalovirus infection. On the study more broadly: It can be stated that public TCR beta signatures indicated CMV infection as well as a matching HLA type. General study results and limits: Identification of carriers of CMV plus the relevant HLA was achieved through cumulative public TCR beta family frequency. The ex vivo response was dominated by HLA-C-restricted CMV-specific TCR beta clonotypes.

MiXCR, applied by TCRdb to the reads, yields one record per CDR3 protein. This table has more than 150,000 distinct CDR3 sequences, around 20% appearing once. The length of the CDR3 is 14 residues. CDR1 and CDR2 (germline): SGDLS, YYNGEE. V was shortened by 4 bases and J by 4 bases, with 12 bases between the two germline ends. This chain links TRBV9 with TRBJ2-1; TRBD1 or TRBD2 may be the D gene (5 bases each). Source material: PBMCs. This TCR came from a human donor in good health (CMV status not recorded). Some clones in this sample may be carry-over from other donors' samples. The CDR3 region is CASSPGTSYNEQFF. The CDR3 DNA sequence: TGTGCCAGCAGCCCAGGGACGTCGTACAATGAGCAGTTCTTC.